These 2 T cell receptor beta chains originate from one sample sequenced in a study of graft-versus-host responses after intestinal transplantation. Clones were read by immunoSEQ multiplex PCR, and TCRdb kept only the in-frame ones, dropping some. The table lists approximately 90,000 clones, about four fifths of them singletons. No cognate antigen is known for these TCRs. The sample in question was unstimulated CD4+ T cells sorted from spleen or lymph node cells, obtained before intestinal transplant. The receptors were sampled from a human donor who received an intestinal transplant.

The sample holds a few counts of this clone. The V gene is TRBV4-1, the J gene TRBJ2-7; D is perhaps TRBD2 (6 bases). V was pared by 0 bases and J by 7 bases, with 16 bases between. The length of the CDR3 is 15 residues. Germline V lookup: CDR1 MGHRA, CDR2 YSYEKL. CDR3 bases: TGCGCCAGCAGCCAAGAAGGAGGGGCGAGGCGGGAGCAGTACTTC. Amino acids: CASSQEGGARREQYF.

The chain links TRBV29-1 to TRBJ1-1; D perhaps matches TRBD1 (5 bases). V was trimmed by 4 bases and J by 2 bases, leaving 14 bases between them. CDR1 is SQVTM and CDR2 is ANQGSEA in the germline V gene. The CDR3 has 14 residues. CDR3 coding DNA: TGCAGCGTTGCTTCCAGGACACCTAACACTGAAGCTTTCTTT. Protein: CSVASRTPNTEAFF.